This TCR beta chain was identified during a study of T cell responses to AZD1222 COVID-19 vaccine. TCRdb's table, derived via immunoSEQ multiplex PCR, lists solely in-frame clones and lacks some. In the table there are about 140,000 clones, 80% to 95% of which are singletons. Only one count was recorded for this clone. Germline loops: CDR1 MNHEY, CDR2 SMNVEV (reference sequence). The CDR3 covers 12 residues. The germline V and J ends were trimmed by 6 bases and 5 bases, with 11 bases remaining between them. This sequence originates from an adult in good health. The sample in question was peripheral blood, obtained on day 0 of AZD1222 vaccination. The V and J genes are TRBV27 and TRBJ2-7, with a possible D match to TRBD1 (5 bases). This CDR3 reads CASRGRVHEQYF. DNA of the CDR3: TGTGCCAGCAGAGGCAGGGTCCACGAGCAGTACTTC.